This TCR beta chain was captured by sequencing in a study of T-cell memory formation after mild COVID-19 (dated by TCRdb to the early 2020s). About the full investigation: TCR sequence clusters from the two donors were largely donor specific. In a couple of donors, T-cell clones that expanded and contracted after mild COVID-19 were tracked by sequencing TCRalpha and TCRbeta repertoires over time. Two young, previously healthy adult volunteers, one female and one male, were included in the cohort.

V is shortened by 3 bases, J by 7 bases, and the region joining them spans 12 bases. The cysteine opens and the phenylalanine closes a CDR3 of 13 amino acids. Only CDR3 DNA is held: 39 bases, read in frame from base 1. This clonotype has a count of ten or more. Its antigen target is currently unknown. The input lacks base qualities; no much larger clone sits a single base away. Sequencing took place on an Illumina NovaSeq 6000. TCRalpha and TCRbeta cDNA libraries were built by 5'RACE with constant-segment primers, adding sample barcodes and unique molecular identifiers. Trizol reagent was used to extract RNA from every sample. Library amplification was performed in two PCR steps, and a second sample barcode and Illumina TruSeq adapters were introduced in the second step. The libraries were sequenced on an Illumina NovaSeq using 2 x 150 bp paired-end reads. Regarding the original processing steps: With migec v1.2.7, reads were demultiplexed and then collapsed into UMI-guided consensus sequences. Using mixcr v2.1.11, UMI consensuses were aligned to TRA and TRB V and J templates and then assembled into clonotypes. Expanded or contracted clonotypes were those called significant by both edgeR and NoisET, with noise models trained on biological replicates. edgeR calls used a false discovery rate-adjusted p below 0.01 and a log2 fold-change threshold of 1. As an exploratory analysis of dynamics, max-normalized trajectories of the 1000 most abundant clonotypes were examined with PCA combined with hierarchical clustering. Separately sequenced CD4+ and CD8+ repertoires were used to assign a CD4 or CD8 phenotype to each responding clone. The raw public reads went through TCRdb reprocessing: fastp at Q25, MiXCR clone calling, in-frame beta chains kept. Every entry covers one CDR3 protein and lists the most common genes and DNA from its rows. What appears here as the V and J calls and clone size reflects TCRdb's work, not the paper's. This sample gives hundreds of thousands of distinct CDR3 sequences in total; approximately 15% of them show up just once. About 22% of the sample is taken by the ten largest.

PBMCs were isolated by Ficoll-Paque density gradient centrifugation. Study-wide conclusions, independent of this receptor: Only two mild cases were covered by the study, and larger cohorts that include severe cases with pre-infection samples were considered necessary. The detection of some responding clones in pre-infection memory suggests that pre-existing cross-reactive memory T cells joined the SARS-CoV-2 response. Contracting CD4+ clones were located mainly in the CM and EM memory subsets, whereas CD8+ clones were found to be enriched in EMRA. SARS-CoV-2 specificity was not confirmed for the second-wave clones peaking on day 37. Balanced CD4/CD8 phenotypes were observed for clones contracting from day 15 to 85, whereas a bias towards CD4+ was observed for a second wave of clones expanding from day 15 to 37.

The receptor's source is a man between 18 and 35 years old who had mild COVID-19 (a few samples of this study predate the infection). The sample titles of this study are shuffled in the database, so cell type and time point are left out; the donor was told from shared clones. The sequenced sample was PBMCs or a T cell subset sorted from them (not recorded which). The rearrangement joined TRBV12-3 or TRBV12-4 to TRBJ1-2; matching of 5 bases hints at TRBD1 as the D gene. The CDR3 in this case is CASSLKTDGGYTF. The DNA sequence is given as TGTGCCAGCAGTTTGAAGACAGATGGTGGCTACACCTTC.